This T cell receptor beta chain comes out of a study of blood T cell repertoires in COVID-19. Turning to the study itself: Sites across the United States, Italy and Spain contributed samples from acute and convalescent COVID-19. T cells, B-cell-depleted T cells, or PBMCs supplied cDNA or gDNA.

Per the study methods: For nucleated cells, counts were estimated from reference gene primer amplification. The table came from immunoSEQ multiplex PCR; TCRdb's copy has only in-frame clones and leaves some out. That table supplies the V and J calls and clone size; D and trimming were determined from the DNA. Among some 490,000 clones listed, 70% to 90% were seen once. The CDR3 has 15 residues. Germline assignment: CDR1 SGHDT and CDR2 YYEEEE. Trimming left V 3 bases short and J 7 bases short, with 17 bases between. Sequencing used peripheral blood. The chain joins TRBV5-6 to TRBJ1-5; D gene uncertain. This clonotype was obtained from a human donor in a cohort sampled during active COVID-19. CDR3 nucleotides: TGTGCCAGCAGCTCCCGACCACAAAGAGGCCAGCCCCAGCATTTT. It codes for CASSSRPQRGQPQHF.